The 10 T cell receptor beta chains below all came from one sample that was sequenced in a study of CD8 T cells in ankylosing spondylitis. Whole-study results and caveats: A motif of fewer than ten highly homologous TCR beta variants was seen as apparently characteristic of ankylosing spondylitis blood.

TCRdb re-called the 5' RACE reads through MiXCR, storing one row per CDR3 protein. The table lists about 220,000 distinct CDR3 sequences, more than 5.5% of them singletons. Their antigens remain unidentified. Input material: blood, either unsorted or a sorted T cell fraction (not recorded which). Receptor source: a male donor with ankylosing spondylitis.

The rearrangement links TRBV7-9 to TRBJ1-1; TRBD1 is a possible D gene (5 bases). The CDR3 consists of 15 residues. Between the trimmed V and J ends, which lost 0 bases and 4 bases, there was a span of 12 bases. CDR1 SEHNR and CDR2 FQNEAQ come from the germline V gene (reference sequence). The CDR3 DNA reads TGTGCCAGCAGCTTAGCCAATGGGGGGGGCACTGAAGCTTTCTTT. It encodes CASSLANGGGTEAFF.

This clonotype appeared many times. The chain couples TRBV10-3 to TRBJ2-1; the D call may be TRBD1 or TRBD2 (5 bases each). The CDR3 loop spans 13 amino acids. Deletions cut 10 bases from V and 3 bases from J, with 13 bases between. The germline CDR1 and CDR2 sequences are ENHRY and SYGVKD. The CDR3 DNA is TGTGCCACCGGGACGGCGCGCTACAATGAGCAGTTCTTC. Its protein product is CATGTARYNEQFF.

This clonotype has a count of ten or more. The J gene is TRBJ2-7, the V gene TRBV6-1; D is perhaps TRBD2 (5 bases). Germline V gene data show CDR1 as MNHNS and CDR2 as SASEGT. The CDR3 length is 14 residues. The ends were cut back, 8 bases at V and 2 bases at J, with 16 bases in the middle. CDR3 DNA sequence: TGTGCCAGCGGGTCCCGGGAAACGGCCTACGAGCAGTACTTC. This gives the protein CASGSRETAYEQYF.

V is TRBV4-3 and J is TRBJ1-4; D gene unclear. Trimming removed 4 bases from V and 8 bases from J, with 17 bases in between. The CDR3 consists of 15 residues. Germline V gives CDR1 LGHNA, CDR2 YSLEER. In nucleotides, the CDR3 is TGCGCCAGCAGCCCTTGGGCCGGGGAAGGGGAAAAACTGTTTTTT. Its translation is CASSPWAGEGEKLFF.

This clonotype has at least ten counts. The gene calls are TRBV5-1 and TRBJ2-2; 8 bases map to TRBD2. The trim removed 4 bases at V and 1 base at J, leaving 0 bases unmatched. This CDR3 has 14 residues. Germline lookup yields CDR1 SGHRS and CDR2 YFSETQ. CDR3 residues: CASSLAGNTGELFF. The CDR3, as DNA: TGCGCCAGCAGCCTAGCGGGGAACACCGGGGAGCTGTTTTTT. Combining the CDR3 with reference TRBV5-1 and TRBJ2-2 gives the whole variable domain KAGVTQTPRYLIKTRGQQVTLSCSPISGHRSVSWYQQTPGQGLQFLFEYFSETQRNKGNFPGRFSGRQFSNSRSEMNVSTLELGDSALYLCASSLAGNTGELFFGEGSRLTVL.

This clonotype was counted between two and nine times. The V gene is TRBV6-2 or TRBV6-3, the J gene TRBJ2-2, with D maybe TRBD2 (5 bases). CDR3 length: 19 amino acids. V shed 2 bases and J shed 4 bases, with 23 bases lying between them. The V gene's germline CDR1 is MNHEY and CDR2 SVGEGT. The CDR3 region has the DNA TGTGCCAGCAGTTACCCCCCATTTCAGCGGTCCGTAGGCACCGGGGAGCTGTTTTTT. It encodes CASSYPPFQRSVGTGELFF.

This clonotype has only a few counts. This chain connects TRBV28 to TRBJ1-3; perhaps TRBD1 as D (5 bases). This CDR3 comprises 14 residues. Trimming shortened V by 5 bases and J by 3 bases, and 11 bases separated the two germline ends. CDR1 is MDHEN, CDR2 SYDVKM, per germline. The CDR3 nucleotides are TGTGCCAGCAGTCCAGGGACTTATGGAAACACCATATATTTT. It translates to CASSPGTYGNTIYF.

The chain uses TRBV30 and TRBJ2-7; D gene unclear. With 8 bases removed from V and 3 bases from J, the gap between germline ends came to 17 bases. The V gene's germline CDR1 is GTSNPN and CDR2 SVGIG (reference sequence). This CDR3 is built from 13 residues. CDR3 protein: CASRVPGFYEQYF. In DNA, the CDR3 is TGTGCCAGCCGGGTCCCGGGTTTCTACGAGCAGTACTTC.

This clonotype showed up many times. This chain links TRBV5-4 with TRBJ1-1, with D tentatively TRBD1 (6 bases). Germline V gene sequence: CDR1 SGHNT, CDR2 YYREEE (reference sequence). Trimming stripped 2 bases from V and 1 base from J, with 24 bases between. The CDR3 spans 19 residues. Written as DNA, the CDR3 is TGTGCCAGCAGCTTATCGTGGCCCGGGGGGGCCGGGCAGAACACTGAAGCTTTCTTT. Protein: CASSLSWPGGAGQNTEAFF.

This clonotype was observed at least ten times. This chain's CDR3 is CASSLPSTDTQYF. Here the CDR3 DNA reads TGTGCCAGCAGCTTGCCTAGCACAGATACGCAGTATTTT. The J gene is TRBJ2-3, the V gene TRBV7-9; no reliable D call. V lost 3 bases and J lost 0, with 4 bases in between. The V gene's germline CDR1 is SEHNR and CDR2 FQNEAQ (reference sequence). This CDR3 region has 13 residues.